This entry lists 27 T cell receptor beta chains sequenced from one sample in a study of blood T cell repertoires in COVID-19. Clones were read by immunoSEQ multiplex PCR, and TCRdb kept only the in-frame ones, dropping some. Among over 150,000 clones, approximately 90% were seen once, and the ten largest hold 12%. Sample: peripheral blood. The receptors were sampled from a woman in her 70s with COVID-19, enrolled during active disease.

The chain employs TRBV5-1 and TRBJ1-5; 8 nucleotides line up with TRBD1. This CDR3 has 14 amino acids. The V and J ends lost 4 bases and 2 bases, in that order; junction bases with no gene match: 2. The V gene's germline CDR1 is SGHRS and CDR2 YFSETQ. The CDR3 is CASSPTGGNQPQHF. The CDR3 DNA follows: TGCGCCAGCAGCCCGACAGGGGGCAATCAGCCCCAGCATTTT.

The gene calls are TRBV19 and TRBJ1-5; D possibly corresponds to TRBD1 (5 bases). CDR1 and CDR2 from the germline V gene are LNHDA and SQIVND (reference sequence). The CDR3 is 14 amino acids. V was pared by 9 bases and J by 7 bases, with 19 bases between. As DNA, the CDR3 is TGTGCCAGCAAAATGGGGGGTGGAAGCCAGCCCCAGCATTTT. Its translation is CASKMGGGSQPQHF.

V is TRBV5-1 and J is TRBJ1-3, with no clear D. Germline lookup yields CDR1 SGHRS and CDR2 YFSETQ. The CDR3 totals 15 residues. Trimming pared 0 bases from V and 4 bases from J, leaving 11 bases between. CDR3 DNA sequence: TGCGCCAGCAGCTTGGGTGGCTTGACAGGAAACACCATATATTTT. It translates to CASSLGGLTGNTIYF.

This clone appeared a single time. The chain employs TRBV24-1 and TRBJ2-5; tentatively, D is TRBD2 (6 bases). Germline CDR1 KGHDR, CDR2 SFDVKD. The V end lost 3 bases, the J end lost 3 bases, and 13 bases lay between the germline ends. The CDR3 runs 15 residues. CDR3 DNA sequence: TGTGCCACCAGTGATCTGGTAACGGGAGAAGAGACCCAGTACTTC. Residues: CATSDLVTGEETQYF.

The chain joins TRBV5-1 to TRBJ2-3, with 7 positions matching TRBD2. This CDR3 spans 17 amino acids. V was clipped by 0 bases and J by 7 bases; unmatched bases: 14. Germline CDR1 and CDR2: SGHRS and YFSETQ. DNA of the CDR3: TGCGCCAGCAGCTTGGCACCGGGGAGCGGGGATATAAATACGCAGTATTTT. Its protein is CASSLAPGSGDINTQYF.

The J gene is TRBJ2-2, the V gene TRBV19; possibly TRBD2 for D (5 bases). Between the trimmed V and J ends, which lost 5 bases and 9 bases, there was a span of 13 bases. Germline V gene lookup returns CDR1 LNHDA and CDR2 SQIVND (reference sequence). The CDR3 spans 13 residues. The DNA for the CDR3 is TGTGCCAGTAGTCCCCGAGCGGTCCGGGAGCTGTTTTTT. Protein: CASSPRAVRELFF.

The V call is TRBV7-8, the J call TRBJ2-7, with D maybe TRBD2 (5 bases). Germline-derived CDR1 and CDR2 are SGHVS and FQNEAQ. The V and J ends lost 5 bases and 2 bases respectively, with 16 bases between them. This CDR3 is built from 15 residues. The CDR3: CASSPISRGTYEQYF. The CDR3 DNA sequence: TGTGCCAGCAGCCCAATCAGCCGGGGAACCTACGAGCAGTACTTC.

The table lists this clone with a count of one. The V call is TRBV7-8, the J call TRBJ2-7; 12 bases map to TRBD2. The V segment lost 1 base and the J segment 1 base; nucleotides outside the gene matches: 5. This CDR3 is 17 amino acids long. In germline, CDR1 is SGHVS, CDR2 FQNEAQ. The CDR3 sequence is CASSLVLGTSGSYEQYF. Written as DNA, the CDR3 is TGTGCCAGCAGCTTAGTTCTTGGGACTAGCGGGTCCTACGAGCAGTACTTC.

The CDR3 region has the DNA TGTGCCAGCAGCCGCAGGGGAAGCTCTGGAAACACCATATATTTT. Residues: CASSRRGSSGNTIYF. The chain couples TRBV6-2 or TRBV6-3 to TRBJ1-3; possibly TRBD1 for D (6 bases). Trimming cost V 6 bases and J 0 bases, with 12 bases left between them. The V gene's germline CDR1 is MNHEY and CDR2 SVGEGT. CDR3 length: 15 amino acids.

The V call is TRBV6-2 or TRBV6-3, the J call TRBJ2-7; 10 bases fit TRBD2. The CDR3 has 17 amino acids. V trimming: 4 bases; J trimming: 5 bases; junction bases outside the gene matches: 14. CDR1 is MNHEY, CDR2 SVGEGT, per germline. This chain's CDR3 is CASSFGVTSGTIHEQYF. CDR3 in DNA: TGTGCCAGCAGTTTCGGAGTAACTAGCGGGACAATCCACGAGCAGTACTTC.

The chain uses TRBV18 and TRBJ2-5; 10 bases match TRBD1. The CDR3 totals 16 residues. J lost 4 bases, V lost 4 bases, and 9 bases had no gene match. The germline V gene has CDR1 KGHSH and CDR2 LQKENI. Here the CDR3 reads CASSLDRQGAGETQYF. The CDR3 nucleotides are TGTGCCAGCTCACTAGACAGACAGGGGGCTGGAGAGACCCAGTACTTC.

The V and J genes are TRBV5-1 and TRBJ2-1; 9 positions agree with TRBD2. Per the germline V gene, CDR1 is SGHRS and CDR2 is YFSETQ. The V segment lost 1 base and the J segment 3 bases; nucleotides outside the gene matches: 2. The CDR3 runs to 15 residues. The CDR3 reads CASSLPSGIYNEQFF. The CDR3 region has the DNA TGCGCCAGCAGCTTGCCTAGCGGGATCTACAATGAGCAGTTCTTC.

The chain couples TRBV10-3 to TRBJ1-2; a weak D match, TRBD1 (5 bases). CDR3 size: 16 residues. The ends were cut back, 7 bases at V and 2 bases at J, with 20 bases in the middle. CDR1 is ENHRY and CDR2 is SYGVKD in the germline V gene. In nucleotides, the CDR3 is TGTGCCATCACAGACAGCAAATCAAACGACAACTATGGCTACACCTTC. It specifies CAITDSKSNDNYGYTF.

In its sample, this clone was seen once. The rearrangement uses TRBV4-3 and TRBJ1-4; possibly TRBD1 for D (5 bases). The length of the CDR3 is 15 residues. The V gene's germline CDR1 is LGHNA and CDR2 YSLEER. The germline V and J ends were trimmed by 4 bases and 7 bases, with 16 bases remaining between them. This chain's CDR3 is CASSRTWGVVEKLFF. The CDR3 nucleotides read TGCGCCAGCAGCCGGACGTGGGGGGTTGTTGAAAAACTGTTTTTT.

This clone was seen just once. The same CDR3 also results from other DNA sequences found in this sample. V is TRBV5-1 and J is TRBJ2-1, with D possibly being TRBD2 (6 bases). The germline gives CDR1 SGHRS, CDR2 YFSETQ. The CDR3 runs 14 residues. Deletions cut 4 bases from V and 4 bases from J, with 12 bases between. This chain's CDR3 is CASSPGTVYNEQFF. CDR3 DNA: TGCGCCAGCAGCCCCGGGACTGTTTACAATGAGCAGTTCTTC.

In this sample, this clone turned up once. This sequence joins TRBV10-3 and TRBJ1-1; D remains unclear. V dropped 0 bases and J dropped 5 bases, with 10 bases sitting between them. The CDR3 runs 14 residues. Germline loops: CDR1 ENHRY, CDR2 SYGVKD. The CDR3 bases are TGTGCCATCAGTGAGTCGAGGAGAGGGACTGAAGCTTTCTTT. Amino acid sequence: CAISESRRGTEAFF.

The CDR3 reads CASSLVTQGQNNQPQHF. CDR3 in DNA: TGTGCCAGCAGTTTAGTAACGCAGGGACAAAACAATCAGCCCCAGCATTTT. J is TRBJ1-5 and V is TRBV27; possibly TRBD1 for D (6 bases). Per germline, CDR1 MNHEY and CDR2 SMNVEV (reference sequence). V gave up 2 bases and J gave up 3 bases, with 17 bases separating them. This CDR3 contains 17 residues.

The CDR3 is CASSMGLAGETQYF. The CDR3 DNA sequence: TGTGCCAGCAGTATGGGACTAGCTGGGGAGACCCAGTACTTC. This chain connects TRBV28 to TRBJ2-5; 9 nucleotides line up with TRBD2. This CDR3 is built from 14 residues. Looked up from germline, CDR1 is MDHEN and CDR2 is SYDVKM. After removal of 5 bases from V and 5 bases from J, the junction contained 6 bases not matched to a gene.

The V and J genes are TRBV5-1 and TRBJ1-6; possibly TRBD1 for D (6 bases). Germline V gives CDR1 SGHRS, CDR2 YFSETQ. The V end was cut by 1 base, the J end by 8 bases, with 7 bases between. CDR3 size: 13 residues. CDR3 in amino acids: CASSLKGDSPLHF. The CDR3 bases are TGCGCCAGCAGCTTGAAGGGGGATTCACCCCTCCACTTT.

The chain links TRBV5-6 to TRBJ1-4, with 8 bases matching TRBD1. Germline trimming cut 1 base from V and 7 bases from J; bases unmatched to any gene: 6. CDR3 length equals 15 residues. Germline V CDR1 and CDR2: SGHDT, YYEEEE. The CDR3 nucleotides read TGTGCCAGCAGCTTGACCGGACAGGGAGGTGAAAAACTGTTTTTT. Amino acids: CASSLTGQGGEKLFF.

This chain connects TRBV6-6 to TRBJ2-7; weak D call: TRBD2 (5 bases). V lost 0 bases and J lost 2, with 14 bases in between. Germline V CDR1 and CDR2: MNHNY, SVGAGI (reference sequence). This CDR3 is built from 16 residues. This CDR3 is CASSYSRGRVTYEQYF. As DNA, the CDR3 is TGTGCCAGCAGTTACTCGAGAGGGCGGGTAACCTACGAGCAGTACTTC.

This clone was detected once. The chain employs TRBV3-1 (or the pseudogene TRBV3-2) and TRBJ2-5; tentatively, D is TRBD2 (6 bases). The germline V gene encodes CDR1 LGHDT and CDR2 YNNKEL (reference sequence). V dropped 1 base and J dropped 1 base, with 10 bases sitting between them. The CDR3 consists of 15 residues. The DNA of the CDR3 is TGTGCCAGCAGCCAAGTGTTGGGGGGCCAAGAGACCCAGTACTTC. The encoded protein is CASSQVLGGQETQYF.

The V call is TRBV10-3, the J call TRBJ2-1, with 7 bases aligning to TRBD1. The CDR3 sequence is 12 residues long. V trimming: 11 bases; J trimming: 7 bases; junction bases outside the gene matches: 8. Germline CDR1 ENHRY, CDR2 SYGVKD. For the CDR3, the DNA is TGTGCCGCCGGACAGGACCCAAATGAGCAGTTCTTC. Residues: CAAGQDPNEQFF.

This chain links TRBV29-1 with TRBJ1-4; 7 positions match TRBD1. Per the germline V gene, CDR1 is SQVTM and CDR2 is ANQGSEA. The CDR3 runs 12 residues. V lost 2 bases and J lost 9; bases outside the gene matches: 3. This CDR3 is CSVELTGQKLFF. The CDR3 DNA reads as TGCAGCGTTGAACTGACAGGGCAAAAACTGTTTTTT.

This chain joins TRBV12-3 or TRBV12-4 and TRBJ2-1; unclear D gene. V dropped 5 bases and J dropped 6 bases, with 11 bases sitting between them. CDR3 size: 13 residues. In DNA form, the CDR3 reads TGTGCCAGCAGTCCAGGATTCTTCAATGAGCAGTTCTTC. Protein product: CASSPGFFNEQFF.

The chain uses TRBV27 and TRBJ1-2; possibly TRBD1 for D (6 bases). The germline V gene encodes CDR1 MNHEY and CDR2 SMNVEV (reference sequence). The CDR3 is 16 residues long. V dropped 0 bases and J dropped 4 bases, with 15 bases sitting between them. The CDR3 spells CASSLSPRTVTYGYTF. The CDR3, as DNA: TGTGCCAGCAGTTTATCGCCCAGGACAGTTACCTATGGCTACACCTTC.

The table lists this clone with a count of one. The rearrangement uses TRBV28 and TRBJ2-7, with D tentatively TRBD1 (6 bases). Germline-derived CDR1 and CDR2 are MDHEN and SYDVKM. CDR3 length: 13 residues. Trimming stripped 6 bases from V and 2 bases from J, with 11 bases between. The CDR3 region is CASRVTGPYEQYF. CDR3 coding DNA: TGTGCCAGCAGGGTGACAGGACCCTACGAGCAGTACTTC.